This T cell receptor (beta chain) was recovered during a study of post-analysis software for immune sequencing data. For the study at large: Included among the disease courses, which were recorded for the cohort, were relapsing-remitting, secondary progressive and progressive-relapsing multiple sclerosis.

Points on this clonotype: Its antigen is still unknown. The junction departs from the called germline gene at one end, perhaps through a read error.

The CDR3 has 16 residues. Germline assignment: CDR1 MDHEN and CDR2 SYDVKM. Unique molecular identifiers tagged the TCR beta cDNA libraries. TCRdb itself ran the PCR reads through MiXCR, one entry per CDR3 protein. Here the sample spans about 760,000 distinct CDR3 sequences, about 32% being singletons. Study-wide findings and caveats: Compared against controls, patients with multiple sclerosis displayed significantly lower normalized Chao1 diversity. The authors found that F measure strongly co-clustered same-batch samples. In patients, about 5 TRBV segments were more frequent than in controls, with TRBV5-6, TRBV5-1 and TRBV20-1 among them.

Source material: blood. The rearrangement joins TRBV28 to TRBJ2-7; possibly TRBD2 for D (6 bases). This sequence was found in a girl aged 10 to 17 with multiple sclerosis. The CDR3 DNA reads as TGTGCCAACAGTTTATTGCGGGGAGGCCTCTCCTACGAGCAGTACTTC. Translated, it gives CANSLLRGGLSYEQYF.